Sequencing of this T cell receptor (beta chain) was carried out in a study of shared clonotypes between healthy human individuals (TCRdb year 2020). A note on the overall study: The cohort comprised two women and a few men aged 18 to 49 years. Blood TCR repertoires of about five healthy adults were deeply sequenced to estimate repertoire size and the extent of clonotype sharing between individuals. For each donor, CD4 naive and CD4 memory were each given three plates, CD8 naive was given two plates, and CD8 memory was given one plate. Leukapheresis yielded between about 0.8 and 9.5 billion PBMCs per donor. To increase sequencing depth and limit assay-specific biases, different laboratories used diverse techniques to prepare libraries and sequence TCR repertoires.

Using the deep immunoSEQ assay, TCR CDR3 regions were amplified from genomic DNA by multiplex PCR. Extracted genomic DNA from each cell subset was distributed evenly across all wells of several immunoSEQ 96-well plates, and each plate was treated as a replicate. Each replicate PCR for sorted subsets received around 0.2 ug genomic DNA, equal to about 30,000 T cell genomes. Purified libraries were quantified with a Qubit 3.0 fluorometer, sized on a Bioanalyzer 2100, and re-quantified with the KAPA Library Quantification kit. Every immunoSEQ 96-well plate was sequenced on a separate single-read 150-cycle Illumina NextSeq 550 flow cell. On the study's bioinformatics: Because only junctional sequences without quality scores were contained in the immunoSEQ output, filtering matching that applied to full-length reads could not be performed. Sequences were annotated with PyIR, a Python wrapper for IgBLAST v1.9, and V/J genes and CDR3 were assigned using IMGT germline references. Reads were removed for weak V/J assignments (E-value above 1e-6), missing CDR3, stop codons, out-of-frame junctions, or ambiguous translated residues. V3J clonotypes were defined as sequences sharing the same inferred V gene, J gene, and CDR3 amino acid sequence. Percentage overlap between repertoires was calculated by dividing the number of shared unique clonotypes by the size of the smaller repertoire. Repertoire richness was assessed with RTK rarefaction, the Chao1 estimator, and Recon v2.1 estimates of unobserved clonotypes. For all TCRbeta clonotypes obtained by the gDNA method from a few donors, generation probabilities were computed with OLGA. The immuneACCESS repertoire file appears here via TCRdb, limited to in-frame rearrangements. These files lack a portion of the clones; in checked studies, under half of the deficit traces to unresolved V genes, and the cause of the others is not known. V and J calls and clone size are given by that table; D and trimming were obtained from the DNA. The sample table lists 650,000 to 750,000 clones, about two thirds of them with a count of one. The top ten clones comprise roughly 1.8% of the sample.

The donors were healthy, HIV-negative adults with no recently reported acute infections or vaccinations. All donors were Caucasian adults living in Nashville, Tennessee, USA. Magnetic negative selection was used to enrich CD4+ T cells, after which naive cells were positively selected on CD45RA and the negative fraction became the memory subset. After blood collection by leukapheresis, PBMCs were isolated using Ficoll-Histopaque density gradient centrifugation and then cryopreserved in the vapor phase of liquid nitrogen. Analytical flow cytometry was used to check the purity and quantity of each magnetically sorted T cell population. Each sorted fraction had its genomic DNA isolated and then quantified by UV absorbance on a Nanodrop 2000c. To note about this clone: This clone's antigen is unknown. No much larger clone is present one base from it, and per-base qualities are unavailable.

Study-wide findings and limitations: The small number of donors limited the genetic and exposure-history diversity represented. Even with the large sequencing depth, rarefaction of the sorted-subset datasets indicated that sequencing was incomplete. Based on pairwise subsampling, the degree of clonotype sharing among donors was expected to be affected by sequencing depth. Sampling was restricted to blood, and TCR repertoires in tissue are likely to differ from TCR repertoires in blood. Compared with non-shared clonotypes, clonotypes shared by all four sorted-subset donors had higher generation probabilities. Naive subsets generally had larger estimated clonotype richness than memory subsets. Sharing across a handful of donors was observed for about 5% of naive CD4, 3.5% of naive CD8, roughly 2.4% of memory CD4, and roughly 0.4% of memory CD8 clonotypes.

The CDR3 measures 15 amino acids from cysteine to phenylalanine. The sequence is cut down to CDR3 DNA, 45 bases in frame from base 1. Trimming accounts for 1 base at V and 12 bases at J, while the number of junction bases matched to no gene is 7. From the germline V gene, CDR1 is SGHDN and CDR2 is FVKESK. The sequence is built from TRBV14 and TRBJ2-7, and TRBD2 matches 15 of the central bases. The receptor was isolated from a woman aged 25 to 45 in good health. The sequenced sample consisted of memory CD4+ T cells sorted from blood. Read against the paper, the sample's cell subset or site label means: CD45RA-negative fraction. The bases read TGTGCCAGCAGCCAAGCGTCCGGGACTAGCGGGAGGACGTACTTC. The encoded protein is CASSQASGTSGRTYF.